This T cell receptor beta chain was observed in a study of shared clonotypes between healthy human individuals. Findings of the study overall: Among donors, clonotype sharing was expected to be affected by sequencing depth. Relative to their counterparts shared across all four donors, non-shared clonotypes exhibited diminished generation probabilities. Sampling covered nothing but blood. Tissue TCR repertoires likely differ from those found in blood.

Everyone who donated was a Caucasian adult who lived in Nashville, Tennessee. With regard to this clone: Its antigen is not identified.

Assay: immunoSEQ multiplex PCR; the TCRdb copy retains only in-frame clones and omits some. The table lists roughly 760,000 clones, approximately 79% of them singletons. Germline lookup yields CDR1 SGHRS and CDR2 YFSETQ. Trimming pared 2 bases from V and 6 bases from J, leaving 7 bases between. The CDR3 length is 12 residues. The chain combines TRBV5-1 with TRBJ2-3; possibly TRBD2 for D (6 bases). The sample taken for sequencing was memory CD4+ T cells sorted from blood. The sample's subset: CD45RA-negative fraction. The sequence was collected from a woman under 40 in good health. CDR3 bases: TGCGCCAGCAGCTTTGGAGGGGATACGCAGTATTTT. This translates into CASSFGGDTQYF.